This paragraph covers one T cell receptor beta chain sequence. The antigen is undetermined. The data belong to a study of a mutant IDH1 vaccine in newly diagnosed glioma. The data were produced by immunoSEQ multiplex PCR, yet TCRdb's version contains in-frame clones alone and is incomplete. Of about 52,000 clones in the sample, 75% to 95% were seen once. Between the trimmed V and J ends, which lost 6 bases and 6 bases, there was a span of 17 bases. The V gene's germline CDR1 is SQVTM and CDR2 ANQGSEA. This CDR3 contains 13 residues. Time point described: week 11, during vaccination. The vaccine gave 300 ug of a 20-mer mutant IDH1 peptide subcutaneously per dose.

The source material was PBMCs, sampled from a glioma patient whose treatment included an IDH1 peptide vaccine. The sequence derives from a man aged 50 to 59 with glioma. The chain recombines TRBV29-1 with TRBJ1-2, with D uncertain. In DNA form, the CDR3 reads TGCAGCGTGTGGGTGGTGAGGCTCAATGGCTACACCTTC. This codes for CSVWVVRLNGYTF.